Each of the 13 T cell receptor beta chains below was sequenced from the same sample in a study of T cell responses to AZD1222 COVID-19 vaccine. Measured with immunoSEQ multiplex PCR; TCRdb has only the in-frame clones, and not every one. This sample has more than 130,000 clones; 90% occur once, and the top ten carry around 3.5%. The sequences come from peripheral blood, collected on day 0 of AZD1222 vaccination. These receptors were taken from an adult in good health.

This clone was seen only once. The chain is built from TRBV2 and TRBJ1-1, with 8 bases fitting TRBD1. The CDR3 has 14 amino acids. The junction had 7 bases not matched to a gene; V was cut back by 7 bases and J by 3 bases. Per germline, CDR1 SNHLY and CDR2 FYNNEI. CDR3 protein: CASTRTGRDTEAFF. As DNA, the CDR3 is TGTGCCAGCACCAGGACAGGGAGGGACACTGAAGCTTTCTTT.

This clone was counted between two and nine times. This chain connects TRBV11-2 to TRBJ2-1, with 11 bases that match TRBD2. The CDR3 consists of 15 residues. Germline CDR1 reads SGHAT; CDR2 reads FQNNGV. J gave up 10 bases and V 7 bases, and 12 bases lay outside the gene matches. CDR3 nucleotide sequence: TGTGCCAGCACCCTTACGACTAGCGGGGAAGGGGAGCAGTTCTTC. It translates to CASTLTTSGEGEQFF.

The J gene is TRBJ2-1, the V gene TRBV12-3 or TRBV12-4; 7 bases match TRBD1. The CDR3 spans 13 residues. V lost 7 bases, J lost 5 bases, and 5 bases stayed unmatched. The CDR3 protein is CASTGQLNNEQFF. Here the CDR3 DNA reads TGTGCCAGCACGGGACAGCTAAACAATGAGCAGTTCTTC.

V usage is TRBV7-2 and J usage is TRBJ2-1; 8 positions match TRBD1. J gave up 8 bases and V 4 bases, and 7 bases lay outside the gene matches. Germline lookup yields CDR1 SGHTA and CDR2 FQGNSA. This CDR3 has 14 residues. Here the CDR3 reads CASSSSDRGYEQFF. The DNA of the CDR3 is TGTGCCAGCAGCTCCAGCGACAGGGGATATGAGCAGTTCTTC.

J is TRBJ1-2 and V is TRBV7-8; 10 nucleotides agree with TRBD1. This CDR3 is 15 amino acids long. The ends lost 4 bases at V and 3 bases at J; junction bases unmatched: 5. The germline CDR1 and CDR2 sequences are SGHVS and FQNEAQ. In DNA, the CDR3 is TGTGCCAGCAGCTATCGGACAGGGGGTGACTATGGCTACACCTTC. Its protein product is CASSYRTGGDYGYTF.

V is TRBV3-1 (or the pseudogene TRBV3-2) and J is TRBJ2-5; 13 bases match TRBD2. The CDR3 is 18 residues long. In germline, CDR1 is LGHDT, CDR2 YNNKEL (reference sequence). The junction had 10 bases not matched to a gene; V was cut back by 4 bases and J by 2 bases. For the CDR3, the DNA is TGTGCCAGCAGCCCCAAATCGGGACTAGCGGGGCATCAAGAGACCCAGTACTTC. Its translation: CASSPKSGLAGHQETQYF.

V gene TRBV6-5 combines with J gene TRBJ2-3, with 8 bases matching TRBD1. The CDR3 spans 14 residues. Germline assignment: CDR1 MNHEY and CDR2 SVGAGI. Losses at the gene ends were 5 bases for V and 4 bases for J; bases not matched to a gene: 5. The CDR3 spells CASSQGAPSDTQYF. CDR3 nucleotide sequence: TGTGCCAGCAGTCAGGGGGCGCCGTCAGATACGCAGTATTTT.

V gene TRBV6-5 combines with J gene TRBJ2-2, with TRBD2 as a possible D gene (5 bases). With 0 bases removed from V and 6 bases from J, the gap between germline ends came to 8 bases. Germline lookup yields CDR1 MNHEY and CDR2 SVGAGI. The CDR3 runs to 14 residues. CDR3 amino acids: CASSYSQDSGELFF. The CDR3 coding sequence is TGTGCCAGCAGTTACTCTCAGGACTCCGGGGAGCTGTTTTTT.

The CDR3 here is CASSESVRSSYEQYF. The CDR3 nucleotides are TGTGCCAGCAGTGAGTCAGTCCGGAGCTCCTACGAGCAGTACTTC. The V call is TRBV6-1, the J call TRBJ2-7, with D unclear. This CDR3 region has 15 residues. V lost 3 bases and J 0 bases, leaving 12 bases between the germline ends. CDR1 is MNHNS, CDR2 SASEGT, per germline.

CDR3: CAWSVGAASGNTIYF. The CDR3, as DNA: TGTGCCTGGAGTGTAGGGGCAGCTTCTGGAAACACCATATATTTT. The rearrangement joins TRBV30 to TRBJ1-3; D might be TRBD1 (5 bases). The V end lost 0 bases, the J end lost 1 base, and 10 bases lay between the germline ends. This CDR3 is built from 15 residues. Germline V gene sequence: CDR1 GTSNPN, CDR2 SVGIG (reference sequence).

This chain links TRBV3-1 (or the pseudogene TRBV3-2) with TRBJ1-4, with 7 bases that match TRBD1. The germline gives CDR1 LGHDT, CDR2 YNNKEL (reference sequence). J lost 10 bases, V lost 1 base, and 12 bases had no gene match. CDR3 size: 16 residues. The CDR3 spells CASSQGFRQGIRKLFF. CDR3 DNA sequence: TGTGCCAGCAGCCAAGGTTTCCGACAGGGAATCAGAAAACTGTTTTTT.

The CDR3 nucleotides read TGTGCCAGCAGCCAAGTAGGGACAGGGGCTGTGAACACTGAAGCTTTCTTT. Translating it yields CASSQVGTGAVNTEAFF. The chain joins TRBV3-1 (or the pseudogene TRBV3-2) to TRBJ1-1; TRBD1 aligns across 10 bases. The CDR3 contains 17 residues. CDR1 is LGHDT and CDR2 is YNNKEL in the germline V gene (reference sequence). J lost 0 bases, V lost 1 base, and 5 bases had no gene match.

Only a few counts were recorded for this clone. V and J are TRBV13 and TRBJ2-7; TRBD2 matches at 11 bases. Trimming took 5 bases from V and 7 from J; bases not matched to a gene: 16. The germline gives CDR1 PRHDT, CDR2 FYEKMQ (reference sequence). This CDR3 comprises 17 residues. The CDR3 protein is CASSPQGVAGGPMEQYF. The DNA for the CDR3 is TGTGCCAGCAGCCCACAGGGAGTAGCGGGAGGGCCTATGGAGCAGTACTTC.